This passage covers 11 T cell receptor beta chains from one sample sequenced in a study of Tregs in tolerant kidney transplant recipients. Sequencing was performed with immunoSEQ multiplex PCR; in TCRdb, only in-frame clones are kept and a portion is missing. The sample totals over 25,000 clones. This sample comprised CD8+ T cells from blood, obtained before the transplant. The receptors shown here come from a human donor who received a combined kidney and bone marrow transplant.

Worth noting for this clone: The read terminates 3 residues before the CDR3 end, so the remaining end is supplied by the germline J gene. The chain links TRBV19 to TRBJ1-5; no clear D. This CDR3 has 12 residues. Germline V lookup: CDR1 LNHDA, CDR2 SQIVND (reference sequence). Deletions cut 6 bases from V and 4 bases from J, with 7 bases between. The covered CDR3 bases are TGTGCCAGTAGCCCCGGGAATCAGCCC. It is translated as CASSPGNQP. The whole CDR3 protein reads CASSPGNQPQHF.

Comment on this clone: The CDR3 is cut off 3 residues early in the read; its end comes from the germline J gene. The chain couples TRBV19 to TRBJ2-7; a weak D match, TRBD2 (5 bases). Germline CDR1 is LNHDA and CDR2 is SQIVND (reference sequence). Trimming left V 7 bases short and J 4 bases short, with 20 bases between. The CDR3 has 15 residues. This CDR3 is CASTPQPRVRYEQYF. The part of the CDR3 DNA that was read is TGTGCCAGTACCCCCCAGCCGAGGGTCCGTTACGAG.

As regards this clone: The CDR3 is cut off 3 residues early in the read; its end comes from the germline J gene. The gene calls are TRBV13 and TRBJ2-2; a possible D gene is TRBD2 (5 bases). In germline, CDR1 is PRHDT, CDR2 FYEKMQ (reference sequence). The CDR3 sequence is 17 residues long. The germline V and J ends were trimmed by 1 base and 4 bases, with 16 bases remaining between them. The DNA read from the CDR3 is TGTGCCAGCAGCTTAGCCTACCCAACTAGTGGCACCGGGGAG. Translation gives CASSLAYPTSGTGE. The full CDR3 protein is CASSLAYPTSGTGELFF.

Details on this clone: The CDR3 end lies 3 residues beyond the end of the read and is filled in from the germline J gene. The rearrangement joins TRBV6-2 or TRBV6-3 to TRBJ2-7; D possibly corresponds to TRBD2 (5 bases). In germline, CDR1 is MNHEY, CDR2 SVGEGT. The ends were cut back, 1 base at V and 5 bases at J, with 15 bases in the middle. This CDR3 is built from 15 residues. The sequenced CDR3 bases are TGTGCCAGCAGTTACTTCCGGGGATTGAGGGACGAG. This sequence encodes CASSYFRGLRDE. The complete CDR3 sequence is CASSYFRGLRDEQYF.

For this clone: Coverage ceases 3 residues before the CDR3 finishes, and the germline J gene fills in the end. V usage is TRBV19 and J usage is TRBJ2-7, with 7 bases matching TRBD1. Per germline, CDR1 LNHDA and CDR2 SQIVND (reference sequence). V dropped 3 bases and J dropped 4; count of bases not matched to a gene: 6. The length of the CDR3 is 14 residues. This CDR3 is CASSMVGQAYEQYF. The sequenced CDR3 bases are TGTGCCAGTAGTATGGTCGGACAGGCGTACGAG.

Note on this clone: The sequenced fragment ends 3 residues before the CDR3 boundary, so the rest is inferred from the germline J gene. V gene TRBV2 combines with J gene TRBJ2-7; 10 positions agree with TRBD1. The CDR3 runs to 16 residues. Trimming took 10 bases from V and 0 from J; bases not matched to a gene: 12. Germline V gives CDR1 SNHLY, CDR2 FYNNEI. The CDR3 spells CAMGNSGQGFSYEQYF. The covered CDR3 bases are TGTGCCATGGGTAACTCGGGACAGGGGTTCTCCTACGAG. Supplemented by reference TRBV2 and TRBJ2-7, the full variable domain reads EPEVTQTPSHQVTQMGQEVILRCVPISNHLYFYWYRQILGQKVEFLVSFYNNEISEKSEIFDDQFSVERPDGSNFTLKIRSTKLEDSAMYFCAMGNSGQGFSYEQYFGPGTRLTVT.

With respect to this clone: With the read ending 3 residues before the CDR3 end, the germline J gene is used to fill in that end. The rearrangement uses TRBV19 and TRBJ1-6; D is unresolved. Trimming shortened V by 4 bases and J by 8 bases, and 21 bases separated the two germline ends. CDR3 length equals 17 residues. Looked up from germline, CDR1 is LNHDA and CDR2 is SQIVND (reference sequence). The CDR3 protein is CASSNGDLGIYHSPLHF. The CDR3 bases that were read are TGTGCCAGTAGTAACGGGGATCTCGGTATATATCATTCACCC.

Remarks on this clone: From the germline J gene comes the end of the CDR3, since the read stops 3 residues before it. This chain uses TRBV29-1 with TRBJ2-7; D remains unclear. Trimming stripped 0 bases from V and 5 bases from J, with 8 bases between. This CDR3 contains 12 residues. CDR1 SQVTM and CDR2 ANQGSEA come from the germline V gene. CDR3 DNA, as far as it was read: TGCAGCGTTGAAGATAATCGGGACGAG. It is translated as CSVEDNRDE. In full, the CDR3 is CSVEDNRDEQYF.

Here the CDR3 reads CASSPISGSQIYNEQFF. The CDR3 bases that were read are TGTGCCAGCTCACCGATAAGCGGGAGCCAGATTTACAATGAG. This chain links TRBV18 with TRBJ2-1, with 8 bases fitting TRBD2. From the germline J gene comes the end of the CDR3, since the read stops 3 residues before it. CDR3 size: 17 residues. Trimming at V came to 3 bases and at J to 4 bases, leaving 11 bases not matched to a gene. CDR1 is KGHSH, CDR2 LQKENI, per germline.

Turning to this clone: The CDR3 end lies 3 residues beyond the end of the read and is filled in from the germline J gene. V usage is TRBV6-1 and J usage is TRBJ2-3, with 9 bases identical to TRBD1. There are 17 residues in the CDR3. V was pared by 2 bases and J by 0 bases, with 6 bases of the junction left unmatched. Germline loops: CDR1 MNHNS, CDR2 SASEGT. The CDR3 DNA, read in part, is TGTGCCAGCAGTGAATTGGGGACAGGGCAGAGCACAGATACG. Translating gives CASSELGTGQSTDT. The entire CDR3 protein reads CASSELGTGQSTDTQYF.

A remark on this clone: The read ends 3 residues shy of where the CDR3 ends; the end is completed using the germline J gene. The rearrangement uses TRBV20-1 and TRBJ2-2, with D perhaps assigned TRBD1 or TRBD2 (6 bases each). This CDR3 region has 16 residues. Germline V lookup: CDR1 DFQATT, CDR2 SNEGSKA (reference sequence). Trimming left V 0 bases short and J 2 bases short, with 13 bases between. The part of the CDR3 DNA that was read is TGCAGTGCTAGAGATCTTGGAGGGGGTAACACCGGGGAG. Residues: CSARDLGGGNTGE. The whole CDR3 sequence reads CSARDLGGGNTGELFF.